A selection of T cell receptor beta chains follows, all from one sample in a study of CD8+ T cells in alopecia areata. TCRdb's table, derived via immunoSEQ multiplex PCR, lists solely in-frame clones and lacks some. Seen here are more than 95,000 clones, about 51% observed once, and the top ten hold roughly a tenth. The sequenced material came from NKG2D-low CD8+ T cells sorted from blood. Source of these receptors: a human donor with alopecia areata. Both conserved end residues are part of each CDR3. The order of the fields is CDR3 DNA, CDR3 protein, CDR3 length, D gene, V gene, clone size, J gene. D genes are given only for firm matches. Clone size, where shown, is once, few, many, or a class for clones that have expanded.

CDR3nt: TGTGCCACGGCCAATGGGGGGCCCACCTACGAGCAGTACTTC; CDR3aa: CATANGGPTYEQYF; len: 14; d_gene: .; v_gene: TRBV27; abundance: .; j_gene: TRBJ2-7
CDR3nt: TGCAGCGTTGAGGGGGTCCCCGGGATGGAAGATGAGCAGTTCTTC; CDR3aa: CSVEGVPGMEDEQFF; len: 15; d_gene: .; v_gene: TRBV29-1; abundance: .; j_gene: TRBJ2-1
CDR3nt: TGTGCCAGCAGCTCGGGACTAGCTGGAGAGCAGTTCTTC; CDR3aa: CASSSGLAGEQFF; len: 13; d_gene: TRBD2; v_gene: TRBV5-6; abundance: once; j_gene: TRBJ2-1
CDR3nt: TGCAGCGTTGAACAGGGGTTTGGCACTGAAGCTTTCTTT; CDR3aa: CSVEQGFGTEAFF; len: 13; d_gene: .; v_gene: TRBV29-1; abundance: .; j_gene: TRBJ1-1
CDR3nt: TGTGCCTGGATCGAACGGGGCGGAGATACGCAGTATTTT; CDR3aa: CAWIERGGDTQYF; len: 13; d_gene: .; v_gene: TRBV30; abundance: .; j_gene: TRBJ2-3
CDR3nt: TGCAGCGTTGAAGGAGACAAGACGACGGGAGATACGCAGTATTTT; CDR3aa: CSVEGDKTTGDTQYF; len: 15; d_gene: .; v_gene: TRBV29-1; abundance: few; j_gene: TRBJ2-3
CDR3nt: TGCGCCAGCAGCCAAGATATGAGCGATGAGCAGTTCTTC; CDR3aa: CASSQDMSDEQFF; len: 13; d_gene: .; v_gene: TRBV4-1; abundance: .; j_gene: TRBJ2-1
CDR3nt: TGCGCCAGCAGCTTGGAGACTAGCGCGTCCTACGAGCAGTACTTC; CDR3aa: CASSLETSASYEQYF; len: 15; d_gene: TRBD2; v_gene: TRBV5-1; abundance: .; j_gene: TRBJ2-7
CDR3nt: TGTGCCAGCAGTTATACGGGACTGTCCTCCTACAATGAGCAGTTCTTC; CDR3aa: CASSYTGLSSYNEQFF; len: 16; d_gene: .; v_gene: TRBV6-5; abundance: .; j_gene: TRBJ2-1
CDR3nt: TGTGCCAGCAGCGAACAGGGTTGGGGTAATCAGCCCCAGCATTTT; CDR3aa: CASSEQGWGNQPQHF; len: 15; d_gene: .; v_gene: TRBV9; abundance: .; j_gene: TRBJ1-5
CDR3nt: TGTGCCTGGACCAAACCCGACAGGACTAGCGTTGGCTACGAGCAGTACTTC; CDR3aa: CAWTKPDRTSVGYEQYF; len: 17; d_gene: TRBD2; v_gene: TRBV30; abundance: few; j_gene: TRBJ2-7
CDR3nt: TGTGCCAGCAGTCTTCTGGGCGAGAATTCACCCCTCCACTTT; CDR3aa: CASSLLGENSPLHF; len: 14; d_gene: .; v_gene: TRBV27; abundance: few; j_gene: TRBJ1-6
CDR3nt: TGCAGCGGGACAGTTCTTGGGACCCAGTACTTC; CDR3aa: CSGTVLGTQYF; len: 11; d_gene: .; v_gene: TRBV29-1; abundance: .; j_gene: TRBJ2-5
CDR3nt: TGTGCCATCAGTGAGTCGGGGACAGGATTAATGGCCAAAAACATTCAGTACTTC; CDR3aa: CAISESGTGLMAKNIQYF; len: 18; d_gene: TRBD1; v_gene: TRBV10-3; abundance: .; j_gene: TRBJ2-4
CDR3nt: TGTGCCAGCAGCTTAGTGGAACTAGCGGGAGTGGAGACCCAGTACTTC; CDR3aa: CASSLVELAGVETQYF; len: 16; d_gene: TRBD2; v_gene: TRBV7-9; abundance: .; j_gene: TRBJ2-5
CDR3nt: TGTGCCAGCTCACCCACAGGGGTCGAGCAGTACTTC; CDR3aa: CASSPTGVEQYF; len: 12; d_gene: TRBD1; v_gene: TRBV18; abundance: .; j_gene: TRBJ2-7
CDR3nt: TGCGCCAGCAGCCAAGATTGGGGGGGCCAAGAGACCCAGTACTTC; CDR3aa: CASSQDWGGQETQYF; len: 15; d_gene: TRBD2; v_gene: TRBV4-3; abundance: few; j_gene: TRBJ2-5
CDR3nt: TGTGCCAGCGGGCGGACTAGCAACAATGAGCAGTTCTTC; CDR3aa: CASGRTSNNEQFF; len: 13; d_gene: TRBD2; v_gene: TRBV27; abundance: .; j_gene: TRBJ2-1
CDR3nt: TGTGCCAGCAGTGAACTAGCCAGCACAGATACGCAGTATTTT; CDR3aa: CASSELASTDTQYF; len: 14; d_gene: .; v_gene: TRBV28; abundance: few; j_gene: TRBJ2-3
CDR3nt: TGTGCCTCCTTTGGGGGGGAGCTGTTTTTT; CDR3aa: CASFGGELFF; len: 10; d_gene: .; v_gene: TRBV30; abundance: .; j_gene: TRBJ2-2
CDR3nt: TGCAGCGTTGCCGGGACAACCTACGAGCAGTACTTC; CDR3aa: CSVAGTTYEQYF; len: 12; d_gene: .; v_gene: TRBV29-1; abundance: .; j_gene: TRBJ2-7
CDR3nt: TGCGCCAGCAGCCAAGTGGGGCTAGAGACCCAGTACTTC; CDR3aa: CASSQVGLETQYF; len: 13; d_gene: .; v_gene: TRBV4-1; abundance: .; j_gene: TRBJ2-5
CDR3nt: TGTGCCTGGGGAGGGGGTTGGGATGGCTACACCTTC; CDR3aa: CAWGGGWDGYTF; len: 12; d_gene: .; v_gene: TRBV30; abundance: .; j_gene: TRBJ1-2
CDR3nt: TGCGCCAGCAGCGGAAGACAGGGGGCCTCTGGGGCCAACGTCCTGACTTTC; CDR3aa: CASSGRQGASGANVLTF; len: 17; d_gene: TRBD1; v_gene: TRBV5-1; abundance: .; j_gene: TRBJ2-6
CDR3nt: TGTGCCTGGAGTGGGTGGACAGGGGGCCTTCCCCCGACCTATGGCTACACCTTC; CDR3aa: CAWSGWTGGLPPTYGYTF; len: 18; d_gene: TRBD1; v_gene: TRBV30; abundance: once; j_gene: TRBJ1-2
CDR3nt: TGTGCCAGCAGCGGGTGGACCAAAGACGTCGACAATGAGCAGTTCTTC; CDR3aa: CASSGWTKDVDNEQFF; len: 16; d_gene: .; v_gene: TRBV5-6; abundance: few; j_gene: TRBJ2-1
CDR3nt: TGTGCCAGCAGTGATCAAGGGCGGGCGGCGGGTGATGAGCAGTTCTTC; CDR3aa: CASSDQGRAAGDEQFF; len: 16; d_gene: .; v_gene: TRBV25-1; abundance: .; j_gene: TRBJ2-1
CDR3nt: TGTGCCTGGAGGCCACCCAGGGGGCCCTACGAGCAGTACTTC; CDR3aa: CAWRPPRGPYEQYF; len: 14; d_gene: TRBD1; v_gene: TRBV30; abundance: .; j_gene: TRBJ2-7